Each of the 5 T cell receptor beta chains below was sequenced from the same sample in a study of cytomegalovirus exposure and HLA in healthy donors (TCRdb year 2017). The library was built by means of the immunoSEQ multiplex PCR assay. For the multiplex PCR, a mixture combining 60 forward primers for TCR Vbeta segments and 13 reverse primers for TCR Jbeta segments was used. TCRdb obtained this table from immuneACCESS and retained in-frame rearrangements with V and J assigned. These tables miss some clones; where compared with another copy, unresolved V genes account for less than half of the shortfall, and the remainder is unexplained. The sample data list about 94,000 clones, and 81% of these were observed just once. About 9.3% of the sample lies in the top ten. Sequences were obtained from PBMCs. The receptors were gathered from a human donor in good health.

The rearrangement joins TRBV4-2 to TRBJ2-1; weak D call: TRBD2 (7 bases). Trimming left V 1 base short and J 0 bases short, with 16 bases between. This CDR3 has 18 amino acids. Germline CDR1 LGHNA, CDR2 YNFKEQ. The CDR3 here is CASSQGSGGASSYNEQFF. The CDR3 DNA sequence: TGTGCCAGCAGCCAAGGGTCTGGGGGGGCCAGCTCCTACAATGAGCAGTTCTTC.

This clone came up once. The V gene is TRBV5-4, the J gene TRBJ2-3; 13 nucleotides line up with TRBD2. V was pared by 4 bases and J by 4 bases, with 6 bases of the junction left unmatched. Per germline, CDR1 SGHNT and CDR2 YYREEE (reference sequence). The CDR3 spans 16 residues. The CDR3: CASSPRTSGSSDTQYF. CDR3 in DNA: TGTGCCAGCAGCCCCCGGACTAGCGGGAGTTCAGATACGCAGTATTTT. Complete variable domain (other parts from reference TRBV5-4 and TRBJ2-3): ETGVTQSPTHLIKTRGQQVTLRCSSQSGHNTVSWYQQALGQGPQFIFQYYREEENGRGNFPPRFSGLQFPNYSSELNVNALELDDSALYLCASSPRTSGSSDTQYFGPGTRLTVL.

The chain has TRBV19 and TRBJ1-2, with TRBD1 as a possible D gene (5 bases). The germline gives CDR1 LNHDA, CDR2 SQIVND (reference sequence). Trimming removed 8 bases at V and 4 bases at J, with 14 bases between. The CDR3 extends over 13 amino acids. CDR3 sequence reads: CASEHGRGYGYTF. The CDR3 region has the DNA TGTGCCAGTGAACACGGTAGGGGCTATGGCTACACCTTC.

The chain combines TRBV5-6 with TRBJ2-1, with 7 bases matching TRBD2. The CDR3 extends over 13 amino acids. With 4 bases clipped from V and 8 bases from J, the junction kept 6 bases outside the gene matches. Germline V gene sequence: CDR1 SGHDT, CDR2 YYEEEE. This CDR3 is CASSRGTSDEQFF. Written as DNA, the CDR3 is TGTGCCAGCAGCCGCGGTACTAGCGATGAGCAGTTCTTC.

Only one count was recorded for this clone. The chain links TRBV2 to TRBJ1-1; 7 bases are shared with TRBD1. The J segment lost 1 base and the V segment lost 6 bases, leaving 5 bases of the junction unmatched. CDR3 length: 14 amino acids. Germline V gives CDR1 SNHLY, CDR2 FYNNEI. CDR3 DNA sequence: TGTGCCAGCAGAAGGGGGCGGTCGAACACTGAAGCTTTCTTT. The encoded protein is CASRRGRSNTEAFF.